This T cell receptor beta chain derives from a study of shared clonotypes between healthy human individuals. Overall study: Each donor's CD4 naive and CD4 memory cells filled three plates apiece, CD8 naive two, and CD8 memory one.

Assay: immunoSEQ multiplex PCR; the TCRdb copy retains only in-frame clones and omits some. The table lists millions of clones, 90% to 95% of them singletons, with more than 0.1% in the top ten. General study findings and limits: Genetic and exposure-history diversity was limited by the small donor number. Rarefaction analysis demonstrated incomplete sorted-subset sequencing notwithstanding large depth.

In the case of this clone: Its antigen is not known.

V lost 6 bases and J 4 bases, leaving 13 bases between the germline ends. This CDR3 comprises 13 residues. Germline V lookup: CDR1 MNHEY, CDR2 SMNVEV (reference sequence). The genes are TRBV27 and TRBJ2-7; D not resolved. This sequence originates from a young man in good health. Sequences were obtained from naive CD4+ T cells sorted from blood. Documented subset: CD45RA+ positively selected. The CDR3, as DNA: TGTGCCAGCAGGTCGGACGGCCCATACGAGCAGTACTTC. Translating it yields CASRSDGPYEQYF.